This entry is about one T cell receptor (beta chain). This entry comes from a study of blood T cell repertoires in COVID-19. Repertoires were generated with immunoSEQ multiplex PCR, while TCRdb's copy carries only in-frame clones and drops some. The table shows about 430,000 clones, with roughly 90% occurring only once. CDR1 and CDR2 (germline): SGHNT, YYREEE (reference sequence). The length of the CDR3 is 14 residues. With 3 bases clipped from V and 7 bases from J, the junction kept 4 bases outside the gene matches. The sample consisted of PBMCs or T cells enriched from blood (not recorded which). This receptor was identified in a woman aged 18 to 35 who had been exposed to COVID-19. This chain uses TRBV5-4 with TRBJ1-4; the match to TRBD1 covers 9 bases. The DNA of the CDR3 is TGTGCCAGCAGCTGGACAGGGGAGAGTGAAAAACTGTTTTTT. Protein sequence: CASSWTGESEKLFF.